The entry below describes one TCR beta chain. Its target is not known. CDR3 length equals 15 residues. Germline loops: CDR1 SGDLS, CDR2 YYNGEE. Trimming took 4 bases from V and 7 from J; bases not matched to a gene: 9. TCRdb's table, derived via immunoSEQ multiplex PCR, lists solely in-frame clones and lacks some. In the table there are around 140,000 clones, about nine tenths of which are singletons. This sample was included in a study of T cell responses to AZD1222 COVID-19 vaccine. Study outcomes and limitations: Within unmutated variant regions lay the reported targets of nearly half of spike-specific TCRs. An increase in Spike-specific TCR breadth and depth was observed after two AZD1222 doses. Spike-spanning, vaccine-associated CD4 TCRs were dominant at 160-218 and 743-854.

This material consisted of peripheral blood, taken 28 days after the second AZD1222 dose. This clonotype was sampled from an adult who received the AZD1222 COVID-19 vaccine. The chain carries TRBV9 and TRBJ2-3; 10 bases are a match to TRBD1. CDR3: CASSPTGTGVNTQYF. As DNA, the CDR3 is TGTGCCAGCAGCCCCACCGGGACAGGGGTAAATACGCAGTATTTT.